This is a list of T cell receptor beta chains from one sample in a study of neurological immune-mediated disorders. TCRdb processed the 5' RACE reads anew with MiXCR; each CDR3 protein has one entry. Of about 50,000 distinct CDR3 sequences in the sample, approximately 10% were seen once. The source material was PBMCs. The receptors originated from a woman aged 40 to 50 with HTLV-1-associated myelopathy (HAM/TSP). Both conserved end residues are part of each CDR3. D genes are given only for firm matches.

CASSLDGWSDMQYF	TRBV7-8	TRBJ2-3	NA
CASSLDPLLQETQYF	TRBV5-1	TRBJ2-5	NA
CASTDPRAGTDEQFF	TRBV6-2/TRBV6-3	TRBJ2-1	NA
CASSLAPAGEAQIGYF	TRBV5-5	TRBJ2-3	TRBD2
CASSQAPAALVDTQYF	TRBV3-1	TRBJ2-3	NA
CASSDGSNQPQHF	TRBV6-1	TRBJ1-5	NA
CASSFRGHQPQHF	TRBV7-8	TRBJ1-5	NA
CASSLELSGANVLTF	TRBV5-1	TRBJ2-6	NA
CASSQEAGALTGELFF	TRBV4-2	TRBJ2-2	TRBD2
CASTTLAGGPMNEQFF	TRBV5-1	TRBJ2-1	TRBD2
CASSLLGQGSPLHF	TRBV7-2	TRBJ1-6	TRBD1
CASRQGARGYTF	TRBV2	TRBJ1-2	TRBD1
CASSHTVLSTDTQYF	TRBV4-1	TRBJ2-3	NA
CASTSLARAKNIQYF	TRBV12-3/TRBV12-4	TRBJ2-4	NA
CASSHPAFETQYF	TRBV7-2	TRBJ2-5	NA
CASSLDEAQPQHF	TRBV7-9	TRBJ1-5	NA
CAIRASYEQYF	TRBV10-3	TRBJ2-7	NA
CASSSQGSNEKLFF	TRBV5-1	TRBJ1-4	NA
CASSQDRWQGAEKLFF	TRBV4-1	TRBJ1-4	TRBD1
CASSQVGYNEQFF	TRBV7-9	TRBJ2-1	NA
CASSFSQGSGANVLTF	TRBV11-3	TRBJ2-6	NA
CASSFGVFGTGRYEQYF	TRBV7-6	TRBJ2-7	NA
CASSPGGVWGQPQHF	TRBV9	TRBJ1-5	NA
CASSTTGGTRETQYF	TRBV12-3/TRBV12-4	TRBJ2-5	TRBD1
CASRRANEQFF	TRBV25-1	TRBJ2-1	NA
CASSVLQGNTGELFF	TRBV5-1	TRBJ2-2	NA
CASSPTLTGSPLHF	TRBV9	TRBJ1-6	NA
CVNSFMTPLGGELFF	TRBV7-6	TRBJ2-2	NA
CASSRDRGRETQYF	TRBV18	TRBJ2-5	TRBD1
CASSPLGIHGYTF	TRBV27	TRBJ1-2	NA
CASSQLLDRDGDGYTF	TRBV4-1	TRBJ1-2	TRBD1
CASSLGGALSGYTF	TRBV5-1	TRBJ1-2	NA
CASSPDGEDEKLFF	TRBV18	TRBJ1-4	NA
CAISPGLAGGAREQYF	TRBV10-3	TRBJ2-7	TRBD2
CASSQLGQGGSGANVLTF	TRBV4-3	TRBJ2-6	TRBD1
CASSLAGVPGTGAHNSPLHF	TRBV5-1	TRBJ1-6	TRBD1
CASSLSGSGQPQHF	TRBV9	TRBJ1-5	NA
CASSQVGRRTNYGYTF	TRBV4-1	TRBJ1-2	NA
CASSLSGTQSGNTIYF	TRBV5-6	TRBJ1-3	NA
CASRRLSLTEKLFF	TRBV6-6	TRBJ1-4	NA
CASSLAGDEQFF	TRBV5-1	TRBJ2-1	TRBD2
CAWSNIGGGGAKDTQYF	TRBV30	TRBJ2-3	TRBD2
CASSIYKTSNQPQHF	TRBV19	TRBJ1-5	NA
CSVGVGPTGNTIYF	TRBV29-1	TRBJ1-3	NA
CASSLTITGRYYEQFF	TRBV7-9	TRBJ2-1	NA
CASSQSQASGEQYF	TRBV4-3	TRBJ2-7	NA
CASNLPSAGGTDTQYF	TRBV7-8	TRBJ2-3	TRBD2
CSIARGHSYEQYF	TRBV20-1	TRBJ2-7	NA
CASTSGDTQYF	TRBV12-3/TRBV12-4	TRBJ2-3	NA
CASSPLRVGETQYF	TRBV12-3/TRBV12-4	TRBJ2-5	NA
CGSRTGNTEAFF	TRBV4-1	TRBJ1-1	TRBD1
CASSPHELYGYTF	TRBV12-3/TRBV12-4	TRBJ1-2	NA
CASSQDHQSEKLFF	TRBV3-1	TRBJ1-4	NA
CSVRTNPTDTQYF	TRBV20-1	TRBJ2-3	NA
CASSPGFAGTEAFF	TRBV3-1	TRBJ1-1	NA